The 13 T cell receptor beta chains below were found in one sample sequenced in a study of shared clonotypes between healthy human individuals. Clones were read by immunoSEQ multiplex PCR, and TCRdb kept only the in-frame ones, dropping some. Found here are about 2.1 million clones, about 93% of them singletons; the top ten hold about 1.7%. As defined, naive CD8 cells were CD45RO-negative and positively selected for CCR7, with terminally differentiated effector memory CD45RA+ cells excluded. Source material: naive CD8+ T cells from PBMCs. The receptors shown here come from a man between 18 and 35 years old in good health. Some clones in this sample may be carry-over from other donors' samples.

For this clone: Other DNA variants within this sample encode the same CDR3. The chain recombines TRBV19 with TRBJ1-1; maybe TRBD1 (6 bases). V lost 5 bases, J lost 3 bases, and 13 bases lay in between. Germline CDR1 and CDR2: LNHDA and SQIVND (reference sequence). CDR3 length equals 14 residues. CDR3 bases: TGTGCCAGTAGTGCTAGCAGGGGTTACACTGAAGCTTTCTTT. Its translation is CASSASRGYTEAFF. Full variable domain (outside the CDR3, taken from reference TRBV19 and TRBJ1-1): DGGITQSPKYLFRKEGQNVTLSCEQNLNHDAMYWYRQDPGQGLRLIYYSQIVNDFQKGDIAEGYSVSREKKESFPLTVTSAQKNPTAFYLCASSASRGYTEAFFGQGTRLTVV.

The V gene is TRBV4-3, the J gene TRBJ2-7, with D uncertain. Per germline, CDR1 LGHNA and CDR2 YSLEER. This CDR3 has 16 amino acids. The V gene lost 3 bases and the J gene lost 1 base, with 16 bases spanning the gap. The CDR3 DNA is TGCGCCAGCAGCCAGTTCACACGTGGGATATCCTACGAGCAGTACTTC. Protein product: CASSQFTRGISYEQYF.

This chain uses TRBV27 with TRBJ2-1; 8 bases align to TRBD2. The CDR3 spans 19 residues. Germline V gene data show CDR1 as MNHEY and CDR2 as SMNVEV (reference sequence). The trim removed 7 bases at V and 6 bases at J, leaving 23 bases unmatched. CDR3: CASNIAATSGTKKGNEQFF. The CDR3, as DNA: TGTGCCAGCAATATCGCGGCCACTAGCGGAACCAAAAAGGGCAATGAGCAGTTCTTC.

This clone appeared a single time. V usage is TRBV11-2 and J usage is TRBJ2-7; TRBD1 aligns across 8 bases. V was clipped by 6 bases and J by 5 bases; unmatched bases: 6. The CDR3 sequence is 13 residues long. CDR1 SGHAT and CDR2 FQNNGV come from the germline V gene. As DNA, the CDR3 is TGTGCCAGCAGTACGGACAGGGAAGACGAGCAGTACTTC. Amino acids: CASSTDREDEQYF.

V is TRBV4-3 and J is TRBJ2-7; weak D call: TRBD2 (7 bases). The V gene lost 3 bases and the J gene lost 1 base, with 13 bases spanning the gap. The CDR3 runs to 15 residues. Germline-derived CDR1 and CDR2 are LGHNA and YSLEER. The CDR3 sequence: CASSQARGGSYEQYF. The CDR3 nucleotides are TGCGCCAGCAGCCAGGCAAGGGGGGGATCCTACGAGCAGTACTTC.

V usage is TRBV27 and J usage is TRBJ2-7, with 12 nucleotides matching TRBD2. The CDR3 loop spans 16 amino acids. Germline CDR1 MNHEY, CDR2 SMNVEV (reference sequence). The V segment lost 5 bases and the J segment 2 bases; nucleotides outside the gene matches: 7. The CDR3 DNA reads TGTGCCAGCAGTCTAACTAGCGGGAGGACCCCCTACGAGCAGTACTTC. Amino acids: CASSLTSGRTPYEQYF.

V is TRBV9 and J is TRBJ1-5; TRBD1 might be the D (6 bases). V was shortened by 0 bases and J by 4 bases, with 11 bases between the two germline ends. The CDR3 consists of 15 residues. Germline V gene data show CDR1 as SGDLS and CDR2 as YYNGEE. The CDR3: CASSVEGGLNQPQHF. CDR3 coding DNA: TGTGCCAGCAGCGTAGAGGGGGGGCTGAATCAGCCCCAGCATTTT.

Here the CDR3 reads CSATSGYEQYF. The CDR3 DNA follows: TGCAGTGCGACTAGCGGTTACGAGCAGTACTTC. This chain links TRBV20-1 with TRBJ2-7, with 9 positions matching TRBD2. This CDR3 region has 11 residues. Trimming at V came to 6 bases and at J to 4 bases, leaving 1 base not matched to a gene. Germline CDR1 and CDR2: DFQATT and SNEGSKA (reference sequence).

The V and J genes are TRBV6-1 and TRBJ1-2; 9 bases line up with TRBD1. The CDR3 sequence is 15 residues long. V lost 3 bases, J lost 2 bases, and 4 bases stayed unmatched. Germline V gene lookup returns CDR1 MNHNS and CDR2 SASEGT. DNA for the CDR3: TGTGCCAGCAGTGACTGGACAGGGGTCAACTATGGCTACACCTTC. Protein product: CASSDWTGVNYGYTF.

The gene calls are TRBV7-2 and TRBJ2-5; TRBD2 matches 10 bases. V was clipped by 5 bases and J by 5 bases; unmatched bases: 8. The CDR3 is 15 amino acids. The V gene's germline CDR1 is SGHTA and CDR2 FQGNSA. DNA of the CDR3: TGTGCCAGCAGCGTAAGCGGGAGGGCCGTGGAGACCCAGTACTTC. Translating gives CASSVSGRAVETQYF. The full variable domain, in which reference TRBV7-2 and TRBJ2-5 provide the parts outside the CDR3, is GAGVSQSPSNKVTEKGKDVELRCDPISGHTALYWYRQSLGQGLEFLIYFQGNSAPDKSGLPSDRFSAERTGGSVSTLTIQRTQQEDSAVYLCASSVSGRAVETQYFGPGTRLLVL.

V and J are TRBV6-1 and TRBJ1-3, with TRBD1 as a possible D gene (5 bases). From germline, CDR1 is MNHNS and CDR2 SASEGT. Trimming removed 7 bases at V and 0 bases at J, with 10 bases between. The CDR3 consists of 14 residues. CDR3 amino acids: CASTLGVSGNTIYF. CDR3 in DNA: TGTGCCAGCACCCTGGGGGTCTCTGGAAACACCATATATTTT.

The V gene is TRBV9, the J gene TRBJ2-5; TRBD1 aligns across 9 bases. The CDR3 runs to 16 residues. Unmatched junction bases numbered 10, after V lost 2 bases and J lost 5 bases. Germline values: CDR1 SGDLS, CDR2 YYNGEE. CDR3 sequence (DNA): TGTGCCAGCAGCGTCACGAACAGGGGGCTGGGGGAGACCCAGTACTTC. It specifies CASSVTNRGLGETQYF.

This clone was recorded only once. The gene calls are TRBV27 and TRBJ2-7; D ambiguous. V lost 2 bases to trimming and J lost 3 bases, with 11 bases between them. This CDR3 is 14 amino acids long. CDR1 is MNHEY, CDR2 SMNVEV, per germline (reference sequence). The CDR3 coding sequence is TGTGCCAGCAGTTTAAATGGGGAATACTACGAGCAGTACTTC. Protein sequence: CASSLNGEYYEQYF.